These T cell receptor beta chains were read from a single sample in a study of shared clonotypes between healthy human individuals. Data came from immunoSEQ multiplex PCR; TCRdb stores just in-frame clones and leaves some out. The profile shows 2 million or so clones, about 95% of them singletons. The sample taken for sequencing was naive CD8+ T cells sorted from blood. These receptor sequences come from a man younger than 30 in good health. Both conserved end residues are part of each CDR3. Fields, in order: clone size, V gene, J gene, D gene, CDR3 protein, CDR3 DNA. The D gene is left open where the match is weak. A clone size is listed for some rows: how often the clone was seen (once, few, many), or a class if it is expanded.

NA	TRBV5-1	TRBJ2-3	NA	CASSSHGPGADTQYF	TGCGCCAGCAGCTCCCATGGGCCGGGAGCAGATACGCAGTATTTT
NA	TRBV28	TRBJ1-4	NA	CASSLKGGDEKLFF	TGTGCCAGCAGTTTAAAAGGGGGGGATGAAAAACTGTTTTTT
NA	TRBV9	TRBJ2-7	NA	CASSGGNSYEQYF	TGTGCCAGCAGTGGCGGGAACTCCTACGAGCAGTACTTC
NA	TRBV28	TRBJ2-1	NA	CASSLRGALSVEQFF	TGTGCCAGCAGTTTAAGGGGGGCCCTCTCGGTTGAGCAGTTCTTC
NA	TRBV4-1	TRBJ1-5	TRBD1	CASSQDGQGAQPQHF	TGCGCCAGCAGCCAAGACGGACAGGGGGCCCAGCCCCAGCATTTT
NA	TRBV9	TRBJ2-7	NA	CASSVRPVPGAYEQYF	TGTGCCAGCAGCGTCAGACCAGTCCCGGGAGCCTACGAGCAGTACTTC
NA	TRBV10-2	TRBJ2-3	NA	CASSRDGSTDTQYF	TGCGCCAGCAGCAGGGACGGTAGCACAGATACGCAGTATTTT
NA	TRBV4-1	TRBJ2-3	TRBD2	CASSPQREMPDTQYF	TGCGCCAGCAGCCCCCAGCGGGAAATGCCCGATACGCAGTATTTT
NA	TRBV6-1	TRBJ2-7	NA	CASSEGLEWLYEQYF	TGTGCCAGCAGTGAGGGTTTAGAGTGGCTATACGAGCAGTACTTC
NA	TRBV15	TRBJ1-5	NA	CATSREAGGNQPQHF	TGTGCCACCAGCAGAGAGGCAGGGGGCAATCAGCCCCAGCATTTT
NA	TRBV27	TRBJ2-7	TRBD2	CASRLAGSAYEQYF	TGTGCCAGCAGACTAGCGGGGTCAGCCTACGAGCAGTACTTC
NA	TRBV14	TRBJ2-2	NA	CASSQVSDINTGELFF	TGTGCCAGCAGCCAAGTTTCGGACATCAACACCGGGGAGCTGTTTTTT
NA	TRBV11-2	TRBJ2-3	NA	CASSLDSYSPDTQYF	TGTGCCAGCAGCTTAGACTCCTACTCCCCAGATACGCAGTATTTT
once	TRBV4-1	TRBJ2-5	TRBD2	CASSQEGLAGVDQETQYF	TGCGCCAGCAGCCAAGAAGGACTAGCGGGGGTGGACCAAGAGACCCAGTACTTC
NA	TRBV27	TRBJ1-5	TRBD1	CASSLISAGTGKNQPQHF	TGTGCCAGCAGTTTAATATCCGCGGGGACAGGCAAAAATCAGCCCCAGCATTTT
NA	TRBV13	TRBJ2-1	NA	CASSLLLDRPNEQFF	TGTGCCAGCAGCTTACTATTGGACCGTCCCAATGAGCAGTTCTTC
NA	TRBV10-3	TRBJ2-2	TRBD1	CAIRDRASTGELFF	TGTGCCATCAGAGACAGGGCATCCACCGGGGAGCTGTTTTTT
NA	TRBV4-3	TRBJ2-3	NA	CASSQRLGATDTQYF	TGCGCCAGCAGCCAACGACTAGGGGCCACAGATACGCAGTATTTT
NA	TRBV7-9	TRBJ2-7	NA	CASSWEGGPLYEQYF	TGTGCCAGCAGCTGGGAGGGGGGCCCCCTTTACGAGCAGTACTTC
NA	TRBV5-8	TRBJ2-7	NA	CASSLGGHGYEQYF	TGTGCCAGCAGCTTGGGGGGACATGGTTACGAGCAGTACTTC
NA	TRBV9	TRBJ1-4	TRBD1	CASSPKQQGRGEKLFF	TGTGCCAGCAGCCCCAAGCAACAGGGGAGGGGTGAAAAACTGTTTTTT
NA	TRBV7-2	TRBJ2-1	NA	CASSLLPNGEQFF	TGTGCCAGCAGCTTACTACCCAATGGTGAGCAGTTCTTC
NA	TRBV5-8	TRBJ2-5	NA	CASSLAGTQYF	TGTGCCAGCAGCTTGGCCGGGACCCAGTACTTC
NA	TRBV21-1	TRBJ1-2	NA	CASSRANYGYTF	TGTGCCAGCAGCAGAGCTAACTATGGCTACACCTTC
NA	TRBV5-4	TRBJ1-1	TRBD1	CASSFTGGDTEAFF	TGTGCCAGCAGCTTCACAGGGGGGGACACTGAAGCTTTCTTT